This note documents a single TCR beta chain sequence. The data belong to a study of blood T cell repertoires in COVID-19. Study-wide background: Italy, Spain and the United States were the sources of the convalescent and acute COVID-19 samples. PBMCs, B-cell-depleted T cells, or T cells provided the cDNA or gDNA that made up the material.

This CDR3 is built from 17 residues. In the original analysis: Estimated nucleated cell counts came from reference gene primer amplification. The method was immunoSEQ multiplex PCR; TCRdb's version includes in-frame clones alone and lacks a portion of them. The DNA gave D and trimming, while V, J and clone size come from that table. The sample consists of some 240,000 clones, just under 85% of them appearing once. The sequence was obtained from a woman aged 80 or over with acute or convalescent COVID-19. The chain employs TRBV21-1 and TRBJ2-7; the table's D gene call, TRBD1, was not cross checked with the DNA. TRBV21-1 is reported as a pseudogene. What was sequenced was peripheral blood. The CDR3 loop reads CASSKARDRGISHEQYF. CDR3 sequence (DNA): TGTGCCAGCAGCAAAGCAAGGGACAGGGGAATAAGCCACGAGCAGTACTTC.